This TCR beta chain originates from a study of identical twins. This clonotype has more than one count but fewer than ten. No antigen is known for it. Findings and limits, study-wide: Conclusions leaned on cross-sectional statistical analysis and did not track the same donors over time.

Looked up from germline, CDR1 is MGHRA and CDR2 is YSYEKL. Germline trimming cut 4 bases from V and 0 bases from J; bases unmatched to any gene: 8. The CDR3 totals 16 residues. Using its own MiXCR run on the 5' RACE reads, TCRdb lists one record per CDR3 protein. The sample contains some 600,000 distinct CDR3 sequences, just over 7% of which appear only once. These same records also appear under a second study, on yellow fever vaccine responses in identical twins.

Sequencing was carried out using PBMCs. The clonotype was recovered from a young woman in good health. This sequence joins TRBV4-1 and TRBJ2-7, with 8 nucleotides matching TRBD2. The CDR3 reads CASSLQLAESSYEQYF. DNA of the CDR3: TGCGCCAGCAGCCTCCAACTAGCGGAGAGCTCCTACGAGCAGTACTTC.